This T cell receptor (beta chain) was retrieved from a study of cytomegalovirus exposure and HLA in healthy donors. Germline V lookup: CDR1 SGHNT, CDR2 YYREEE (reference sequence). Trimming removed 0 bases from V and 6 bases from J, with 12 bases in between. The length of the CDR3 is 14 residues. This PCR relied on a set of 60 Vbeta primers and 13 Jbeta primers. Sequencing used immunoSEQ multiplex PCR; TCRdb keeps in-frame clones, though not all of them. The sample has more than 50,000 clones, 65% to 90% seen once. The receptor was isolated from a female donor in good health and CMV-seronegative. Sequenced sample: PBMCs. This chain uses TRBV5-4 with TRBJ1-2; D remains unclear. Here the CDR3 DNA reads TGTGCCAGCAGCTTGGGGGCAGATATAAATGGCTACACCTTC. It encodes CASSLGADINGYTF.